This TCR beta chain derives from a study of blood T cell repertoires in COVID-19 (dated by TCRdb to the early 2020s). Notes on the research overall: Samples covering the acute and convalescent phases of COVID-19 were provided by collaborators in the United States, Italy and Spain. The prospective study material was composed of cDNA or gDNA derived from T cells, B-cell-depleted T cells, or PBMCs. The dataset comprised deeply sampled blood TCRbeta repertoires from subjects exposed to, actively infected with, or recovered from COVID-19. A freely available public database, intended as a resource for researchers studying the immune response to SARS-CoV-2, is where the repertoires were released. Samples were obtained from the ongoing ImmuneRACE study (first 160 participants) and from about 1,300 subjects provided by 6 global collaborators. Nearly every sample came with metadata listing a de-identified subject ID, COVID-19 status, age in years and sex. Where HLA class I and class II types were available, the types were taken from metadata supplied by the sample provider, not from assay-based typing.

Of note for this clone: No cognate antigen has been identified for it. No base quality values were provided; no much bigger clone lies one nucleotide off.

The CDR3 holds 16 amino acids from the cysteine to the phenylalanine. Left in the record is the CDR3 DNA by itself, 48 bases read in frame from the first base. A distance of 17 bases separates the germline ends of V and J, which lose 4 bases and 1 base respectively. CDR1 and CDR2 (MNHEY, SMNVEV) derive from the germline V gene (reference sequence). TCRbeta CDR3 regions were amplified from genomic DNA using the immunoSEQ Assay, a bias-controlled multiplex PCR. Turning to the authors' computational methods: The number of nucleated cells in each sample was estimated from the amplification of reference gene primers within the assay. To quantify the absolute abundance of each unique TCRbeta CDR3 rearrangement, sequence reads were collapsed and filtered. Productive Simpson clonality was computed per sample as the square root of Simpson's diversity index over productive rearrangements. In TCRdb, the immuneACCESS table is reduced to in-frame sequences with V and J assigned. These tables do not hold every clone; where another copy was compared, an unresolved V gene accounts for under half, and the others remain unexplained. V and J calls and clone size are copied from that table; D and trimming were computed from the DNA. Present in this sample are 110,000 to 150,000 clones, less than 85% of which were seen just once. The ten most abundant clones make up about 1.5% of the sample.

In the prospective study, participants were roughly 18 to 100 years old, resided in under 30 geographic areas of the United States, and were enrolled through a virtual design. In the prospective study, cohorts were assigned on the basis of participant-reported clinical history obtained from a screening survey and a study questionnaire. Exposed participants had been in contact, within 2 weeks of entering the study, with a person who had a PCR-confirmed or clinician-diagnosed case of COVID-19. In the prospective study, mobile phlebotomists collected whole blood, serum and a nasopharyngeal or oropharyngeal swab from each participant. Participants in the prospective study had the option to provide additional blood draws and questionnaires over a roughly two-month period. Blood samples from the prospective study were shipped frozen or at room temperature prior to DNA extraction. What the work shows at the level of the full study, not this receptor alone: The amount of clinical and demographic metadata varied by source and participant and was provided uncurated.

The sequencing input was PBMCs or T cells enriched from blood (not recorded which). The chain couples TRBV27 to TRBJ2-7; TRBD1 might be the D gene, on 6 matching bases. The TCR comes from a woman under 30 who had been exposed to COVID-19. The CDR3 reads as follows: CASSYSLGTMSYEQYF. The DNA is as follows: TGTGCCAGCAGTTACTCTCTCGGGACAATGTCCTACGAGCAGTACTTC.